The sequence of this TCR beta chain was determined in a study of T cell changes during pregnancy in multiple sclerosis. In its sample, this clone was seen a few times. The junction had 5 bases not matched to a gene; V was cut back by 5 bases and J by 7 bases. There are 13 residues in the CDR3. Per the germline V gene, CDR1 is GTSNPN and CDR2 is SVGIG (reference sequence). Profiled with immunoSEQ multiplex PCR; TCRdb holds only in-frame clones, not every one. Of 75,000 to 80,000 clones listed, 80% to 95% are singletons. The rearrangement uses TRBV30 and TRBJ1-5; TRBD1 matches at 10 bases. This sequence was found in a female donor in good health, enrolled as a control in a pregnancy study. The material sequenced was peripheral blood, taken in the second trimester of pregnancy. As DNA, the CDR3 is TGTGCCTGGGGACAGGGGGTCGGGCAGCCCCAGCATTTT. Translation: CAWGQGVGQPQHF. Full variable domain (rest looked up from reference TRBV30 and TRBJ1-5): SQTIHQWPATLVQPVGSPLSLECTVEGTSNPNLYWYRQAAGRGLQLLFYSVGIGQISSEVPQNLSASRPQDRQFILSSKKLLLSDSGFYLCAWGQGVGQPQHFGDGTRLSIL.